What follows are 28 T cell receptor beta chains derived from one specimen sequenced in a study of cytomegalovirus exposure and HLA in healthy donors. Primers for the PCR totalled 60 Vbeta and 13 Jbeta. Produced via immunoSEQ multiplex PCR; TCRdb's table is partial and in-frame only. The sample holds some 150,000 clones, under 80% seen once. Input material: PBMCs. The receptors here all came from a man between 40 and 49 years old in good health and CMV-seronegative.

This clone was seen a single time. The chain has TRBV10-3 and TRBJ2-3; 8 bases fit TRBD2. This CDR3 comprises 17 residues. Trimming removed 0 bases from V and 0 bases from J; junction bases left unmatched: 5. CDR1 is ENHRY, CDR2 SYGVKD, per germline. The CDR3: CAISESISGRSTDTQYF. In nucleotides, the CDR3 is TGTGCCATCAGTGAGTCTATCAGCGGGAGAAGCACAGATACGCAGTATTTT.

A note on this clone: This CDR3 is also generated by other DNA sequences in the sample. The chain carries TRBV5-1 and TRBJ1-2, with D possibly TRBD1 on 6 matching bases. Trimming stripped 2 bases from V and 3 bases from J, with 11 bases between. The length of the CDR3 is 14 residues. Germline loops: CDR1 SGHRS, CDR2 YFSETQ. The DNA for the CDR3 is TGCGCCAGCAGCTTTCCGGGACAAGACTATGGCTACACCTTC. Residues: CASSFPGQDYGYTF.

CDR3 sequence: CASKQGAGFGYTF. CDR3 in DNA: TGTGCCAGCAAACAGGGGGCTGGTTTTGGCTACACCTTC. The V call is TRBV5-6, the J call TRBJ1-2; 9 nucleotides match TRBD1. Germline CDR1 and CDR2: SGHDT and YYEEEE. V shed 6 bases, J shed 7 bases, and the junction held 7 bases outside the gene matches. The CDR3 has 13 amino acids.

This CDR3 is CASSGQGAFSGANVLTF. The CDR3 nucleotides are TGTGCCAGTAGTGGACAGGGGGCCTTCTCTGGGGCCAACGTCCTGACTTTC. V is TRBV19 and J is TRBJ2-6; 11 nucleotides align to TRBD1. The CDR3 sequence is 17 residues long. Per the germline V gene, CDR1 is LNHDA and CDR2 is SQIVND (reference sequence). V lost 5 bases to trimming and J lost 0 bases; unmatched junction nucleotides: 3. The full variable domain, with the rest looked up from reference TRBV19 and TRBJ2-6, is DGGITQSPKYLFRKEGQNVTLSCEQNLNHDAMYWYRQDPGQGLRLIYYSQIVNDFQKGDIAEGYSVSREKKESFPLTVTSAQKNPTAFYLCASSGQGAFSGANVLTFGAGSRLTVL.

CDR3: CASSLGSGQRGYEQYF. The CDR3, as DNA: TGTGCCAGCAGCTTAGGGTCAGGTCAAAGAGGGTACGAGCAGTACTTC. The J gene is TRBJ2-7, the V gene TRBV7-9; a weak D match, TRBD2 (5 bases). Germline CDR1 and CDR2: SEHNR and FQNEAQ (reference sequence). Trimming took off 1 base at V and 4 bases at J, with 17 bases between the two ends. This CDR3 contains 16 residues.

CDR3: CASSWDRNSPLHF. The CDR3 DNA is TGTGCCAGCAGCTGGGACAGGAATTCACCCCTCCACTTT. The gene calls are TRBV6-6 and TRBJ1-6; TRBD1 agrees at 8 bases. V was clipped by 6 bases and J by 7 bases; unmatched bases: 2. Per the germline V gene, CDR1 is MNHNY and CDR2 is SVGAGI (reference sequence). The CDR3 is made up of 13 amino acids.

The rearrangement links TRBV5-1 to TRBJ1-2; D not resolved. The CDR3 sequence is 14 residues long. Germline loops: CDR1 SGHRS, CDR2 YFSETQ. V was trimmed by 3 bases and J by 4 bases, leaving 13 bases between them. The CDR3 region has the DNA TGCGCCAGCAGCTATGACCGGGGTAGCTATGGCTACACCTTC. It encodes CASSYDRGSYGYTF.

This clone has more than one count but fewer than ten. Distinct nucleotide sequences in the sample also encode this CDR3. CDR3 amino acids: CASSDLAGVVDEQYF. The CDR3 DNA sequence: TGTGCCAGTAGTGATTTAGCGGGGGTTGTGGACGAGCAGTACTTC. The rearrangement joins TRBV19 to TRBJ2-7; 9 nucleotides match TRBD2. CDR1 and CDR2 (germline): LNHDA, SQIVND (reference sequence). The V and J ends lost 5 bases and 5 bases, in that order; junction bases with no gene match: 10. The CDR3 consists of 15 residues.

The genes are TRBV6-5 and TRBJ2-4, with a weak D call TRBD2 (5 bases). Trimming cost V 6 bases and J 6 bases, with 15 bases left between them. Per germline, CDR1 MNHEY and CDR2 SVGAGI. CDR3 length: 14 amino acids. The CDR3 nucleotides are TGTGCCAGCAGCGAGGCGAGACTAAGAAACATTCAGTACTTC. This sequence encodes CASSEARLRNIQYF.

This clone has a single count. The genes are TRBV5-1 and TRBJ2-5; D gene ambiguous. Germline CDR1 reads SGHRS; CDR2 reads YFSETQ. V gave up 1 base and J gave up 2 bases, with 9 bases separating them. The CDR3 is 14 amino acids. The DNA of the CDR3 is TGCGCCAGCAGCTTGTCCTCAGGACAAGAGACCCAGTACTTC. Protein product: CASSLSSGQETQYF.

The sample holds a few counts of this clone. The V and J genes are TRBV30 and TRBJ2-2; 8 bases are a match to TRBD2. V was pared by 5 bases and J by 5 bases, with 13 bases of the junction left unmatched. Germline CDR1 and CDR2: GTSNPN and SVGIG (reference sequence). The CDR3 length is 16 residues. The CDR3 nucleotides read TGTGCCTGGGCCAAACCCGGGGGGGCCGGTACCGGGGAGCTGTTTTTT. This sequence encodes CAWAKPGGAGTGELFF.

This sequence joins TRBV28 and TRBJ2-6; a possible D gene is TRBD2 (5 bases). The CDR3 extends over 16 amino acids. Germline V gene data show CDR1 as MDHEN and CDR2 as SYDVKM. The V and J ends lost 2 bases and 2 bases respectively, with 10 bases between them. DNA for the CDR3: TGTGCCAGCAGTTTAAGCGGCCCCGCTGGGGCCAACGTCCTGACTTTC. This sequence encodes CASSLSGPAGANVLTF. Looking up the rest from reference TRBV28 and TRBJ2-6 gives the full variable domain: DVKVTQSSRYLVKRTGEKVFLECVQDMDHENMFWYRQDPGLGLRLIYFSYDVKMKEKGDIPEGYSVSREKKERFSLILESASTNQTSMYLCASSLSGPAGANVLTFGAGSRLTVL.

The CDR3 protein is CASCNRGGLSEQYF. CDR3 sequence (DNA): TGTGCCAGCTGTAACCGCGGGGGGCTCAGCGAGCAGTACTTC. The chain uses TRBV6-5 and TRBJ2-7; TRBD2 aligns across 8 bases. V was pared by 8 bases and J by 6 bases, with 12 bases of the junction left unmatched. CDR1 MNHEY and CDR2 SVGAGI come from the germline V gene. There are 14 residues in the CDR3.

The chain joins TRBV7-9 to TRBJ1-3, with 8 bases matching TRBD1. With V trimmed by 4 bases and J by 3 bases, 2 bases remained unmatched. The CDR3 contains 14 residues. Germline assignment: CDR1 SEHNR and CDR2 FQNEAQ (reference sequence). This chain's CDR3 is CASSSGQGGNTIYF. In DNA form, the CDR3 reads TGTGCCAGCAGCTCCGGACAGGGTGGAAACACCATATATTTT.

The V and J genes are TRBV6-5 and TRBJ1-1, with no clear D. The CDR3 totals 14 residues. Trimming left V 0 bases short and J 4 bases short, with 9 bases between. The germline gives CDR1 MNHEY, CDR2 SVGAGI. The CDR3 DNA is TGTGCCAGCAGTTACTCGCAAGGGAGCACTGAAGCTTTCTTT. The encoded protein is CASSYSQGSTEAFF.

This clone has more than one count but fewer than ten. The J gene is TRBJ2-4, the V gene TRBV28; 13 bases are a match to TRBD2. Germline V gene lookup returns CDR1 MDHEN and CDR2 SYDVKM. V was pared by 3 bases and J by 1 base, with 9 bases of the junction left unmatched. This CDR3 is 19 amino acids long. CDR3 bases: TGTGCCAGCAGTTTTCCTCGGACTAGCGGGGGCTCGGCCAAAAACATTCAGTACTTC. It yields the protein CASSFPRTSGGSAKNIQYF.

This rearrangement joins TRBV9 to TRBJ2-3; TRBD2 aligns across 7 bases. V was pared by 7 bases and J by 2 bases, with 10 bases of the junction left unmatched. The CDR3 loop spans 15 amino acids. The germline CDR1 and CDR2 sequences are SGDLS and YYNGEE. CDR3 sequence reads: CASRGEGGTTDTQYF. The CDR3 nucleotides are TGTGCCAGCCGGGGGGAAGGCGGCACCACAGATACGCAGTATTTT. Variable domain in full (rest from reference TRBV9 and TRBJ2-3): DSGVTQTPKHLITATGQRVTLRCSPRSGDLSVYWYQQSLDQGLQFLIQYYNGEERAKGNILERFSAQQFPDLHSELNLSSLELGDSALYFCASRGEGGTTDTQYFGPGTRLTVL.

J is TRBJ1-2 and V is TRBV6-6; 8 nucleotides agree with TRBD1. CDR1 is MNHNY, CDR2 SVGAGI, per germline (reference sequence). CDR3 length equals 14 residues. V was pared by 5 bases and J by 8 bases, with 10 bases of the junction left unmatched. The CDR3 coding sequence is TGTGCCAGCAGTCAGAGGGGGACAGGAGGGGGCTACACCTTC. It codes for CASSQRGTGGGYTF.

The chain recombines TRBV9 with TRBJ2-2; 12 bases map to TRBD2. V was pared by 4 bases and J by 10 bases, with 2 bases of the junction left unmatched. CDR1 SGDLS and CDR2 YYNGEE come from the germline V gene. The CDR3 covers 13 residues. The CDR3 reads CASSPSGGVELFF. In nucleotides, the CDR3 is TGTGCCAGCAGCCCTAGCGGGGGGGTGGAGCTGTTTTTT.

The chain recombines TRBV30 with TRBJ1-1; 9 positions agree with TRBD1. J was trimmed by 7 bases and V by 3 bases; bases with no gene match: 9. The length of the CDR3 is 14 residues. The germline V gene has CDR1 GTSNPN and CDR2 SVGIG (reference sequence). CDR3 DNA: TGTGCCTGGAGCCTAAACAGGGGGCAAGGTGAAGCTTTCTTT. Translated, it gives CAWSLNRGQGEAFF.

This clone has a single count. The V and J genes are TRBV29-1 and TRBJ1-2, with D perhaps matching TRBD1 (6 bases). Germline V gives CDR1 SQVTM, CDR2 ANQGSEA. Trimming took 6 bases from V and 4 from J, leaving 9 bases between them. The length of the CDR3 is 11 residues. The CDR3 bases are TGCAGCGTGGGGGGGCCCTATGGCTACACCTTC. This gives the protein CSVGGPYGYTF.

V and J are TRBV19 and TRBJ2-3; the D gene is possibly TRBD1 (6 bases). The CDR3 is 12 amino acids. V lost 4 bases to trimming and J lost 4 bases, with 6 bases between them. Germline V CDR1 and CDR2: LNHDA, SQIVND (reference sequence). The CDR3 loop is CASSTGADTQYF. CDR3 nucleotides: TGTGCCAGTAGTACAGGGGCAGATACGCAGTATTTT.

The chain has TRBV29-1 and TRBJ1-1; no firm D call. Germline CDR1 and CDR2: SQVTM and ANQGSEA. CDR3 length: 11 amino acids. Trimming removed 3 bases at V and 5 bases at J, with 7 bases between. CDR3 DNA: TGCAGCGTTGATTCGGGTACTGAAGCTTTCTTT. Amino acid sequence: CSVDSGTEAFF.

The rearrangement links TRBV7-9 to TRBJ1-6, with a tentative D call TRBD1 (6 bases). CDR1 is SEHNR and CDR2 is FQNEAQ in the germline V gene (reference sequence). The CDR3 is 15 amino acids. Trimming left V 5 bases short and J 7 bases short, with 15 bases between. In DNA form, the CDR3 reads TGTGCCAGCAGCCAAAGCGGACAGCTCAATTCACCCCTCCACTTT. As protein: CASSQSGQLNSPLHF.

The V call is TRBV5-5, the J call TRBJ1-3, with D unclear. Trimming cost V 2 bases and J 3 bases, with 9 bases left between them. Germline V CDR1 and CDR2: SGHKS, YYEKEE (reference sequence). CDR3 length equals 14 residues. CDR3: CASSFFGDGNTIYF. The CDR3 DNA reads TGTGCCAGCAGCTTTTTCGGGGATGGAAACACCATATATTTT. Full variable domain (remainder filled in from reference TRBV5-5 and TRBJ1-3): DAGVTQSPTHLIKTRGQQVTLRCSPISGHKSVSWYQQVLGQGPQFIFQYYEKEERGRGNFPDRFSARQFPNYSSELNVNALLLGDSALYLCASSFFGDGNTIYFGEGSWLTVV.

The chain carries TRBV27 and TRBJ1-5, with 9 nucleotides matching TRBD1. Trimming cost V 6 bases and J 5 bases; bases outside gene matches: 5. The germline CDR1 and CDR2 sequences are MNHEY and SMNVEV (reference sequence). The CDR3 is made up of 14 amino acids. The CDR3 nucleotides read TGTGCCAGCAGGGCGGGACAGGGCCATCAGCCCCAGCATTTT. Protein: CASRAGQGHQPQHF.

This rearrangement joins TRBV9 to TRBJ1-1, with TRBD1 matching over 8 bases. CDR3 length: 13 residues. Germline CDR1 and CDR2: SGDLS and YYNGEE. V shed 3 bases, J shed 11 bases, and the junction held 9 bases outside the gene matches. The CDR3 region is CASSAGLTGGAFF. DNA of the CDR3: TGTGCCAGCAGCGCCGGACTTACAGGGGGTGCTTTCTTT.

The chain joins TRBV6-1 to TRBJ2-7; 9 bases agree with TRBD2. This CDR3 has 15 residues. In germline, CDR1 is MNHNS, CDR2 SASEGT. The V and J ends lost 5 bases and 5 bases, in that order; junction bases with no gene match: 10. CDR3 nucleotide sequence: TGTGCCAGCAGTTCCCCGGTAGCGGGGGTAAACGAGCAGTACTTC. Protein: CASSSPVAGVNEQYF.